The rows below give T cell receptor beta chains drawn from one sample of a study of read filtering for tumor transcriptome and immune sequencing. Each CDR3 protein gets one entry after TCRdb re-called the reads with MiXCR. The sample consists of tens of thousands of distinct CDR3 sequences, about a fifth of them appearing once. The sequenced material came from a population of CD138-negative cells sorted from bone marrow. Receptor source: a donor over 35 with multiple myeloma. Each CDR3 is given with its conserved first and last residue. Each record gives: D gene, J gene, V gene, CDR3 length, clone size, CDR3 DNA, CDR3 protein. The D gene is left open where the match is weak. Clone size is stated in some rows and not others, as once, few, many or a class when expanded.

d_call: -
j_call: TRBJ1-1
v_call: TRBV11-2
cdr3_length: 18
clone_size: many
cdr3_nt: TGTGCCAGCAGCTTAGATCTAACAGGGCGATTCATGAACACTGAAGCTTTCTTT
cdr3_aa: CASSLDLTGRFMNTEAFF

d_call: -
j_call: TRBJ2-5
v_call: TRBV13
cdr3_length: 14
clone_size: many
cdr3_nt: TGTGCCAGCAGCCGGTGGGGTTCTCAAGAGACCCAGTACTTC
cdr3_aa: CASSRWGSQETQYF

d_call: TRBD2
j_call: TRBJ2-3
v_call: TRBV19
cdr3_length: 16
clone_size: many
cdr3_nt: TGTGCCAGTAGGAGAATACCAGCGGGGCAAGCAGATACGCAGTATTTT
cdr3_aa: CASRRIPAGQADTQYF

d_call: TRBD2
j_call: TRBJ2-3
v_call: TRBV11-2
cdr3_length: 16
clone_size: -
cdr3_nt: TGTGCCAGCAGCATAAGCGGGGGGGCCAGGGCAGATACGCAGTATTTT
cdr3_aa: CASSISGGARADTQYF

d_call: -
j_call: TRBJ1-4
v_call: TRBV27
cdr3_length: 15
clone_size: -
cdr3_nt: TGTGCCAGCAGTTTAGGGAGGGGAACTAATGAAAAACTGTTTTTT
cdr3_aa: CASSLGRGTNEKLFF

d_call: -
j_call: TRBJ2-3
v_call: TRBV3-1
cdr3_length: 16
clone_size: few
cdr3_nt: TGTACCAGCAGCCAAGATAGGTGGGCTAGCACAGATACGCAGTATTTT
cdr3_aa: CTSSQDRWASTDTQYF

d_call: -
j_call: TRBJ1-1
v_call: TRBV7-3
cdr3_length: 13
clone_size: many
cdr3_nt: TGTGCCAGCAGCCCACAATCGAACACTGAAGCTTTCTTT
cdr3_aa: CASSPQSNTEAFF

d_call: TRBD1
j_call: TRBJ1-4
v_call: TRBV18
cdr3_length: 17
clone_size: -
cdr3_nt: TGTGCCAGCTCACCTGGGAATCCGGCAGGGGGAAGGGAAAAACTGTTTTTT
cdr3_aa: CASSPGNPAGGREKLFF

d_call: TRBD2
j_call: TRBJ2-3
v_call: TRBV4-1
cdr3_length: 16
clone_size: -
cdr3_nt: TGCGCCAGCAGCCAATCCGGGGGGGCCTGGGCAGATACGCAGTATTTT
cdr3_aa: CASSQSGGAWADTQYF

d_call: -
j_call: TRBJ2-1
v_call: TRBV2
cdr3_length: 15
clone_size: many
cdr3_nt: TGTGCCAGCAGTCAAACAGGGCGCGCCTACAATGAGCAGTTCTTC
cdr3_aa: CASSQTGRAYNEQFF

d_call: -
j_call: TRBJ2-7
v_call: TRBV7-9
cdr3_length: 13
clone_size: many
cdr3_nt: TGTGCCAGCAGCTTCGCGGGGATAGACGAGCAGTACTTC
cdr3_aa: CASSFAGIDEQYF

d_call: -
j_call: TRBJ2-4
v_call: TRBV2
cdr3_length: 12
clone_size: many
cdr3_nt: TGTGCCAGCAGTCCAGTCTCCCGGACTCAGTACTTC
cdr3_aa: CASSPVSRTQYF

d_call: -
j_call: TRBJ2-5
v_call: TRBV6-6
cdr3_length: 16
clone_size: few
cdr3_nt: TGTGCCACCCCGGAGCCTAGTAGACCCTTCCGGGAGACCCAGTACTTC
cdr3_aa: CATPEPSRPFRETQYF

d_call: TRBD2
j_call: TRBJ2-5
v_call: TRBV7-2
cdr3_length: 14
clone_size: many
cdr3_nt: TGTGCCAGCAGCGGGGGGGGTGTGAAGGAGACCCAGTACTTC
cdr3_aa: CASSGGGVKETQYF

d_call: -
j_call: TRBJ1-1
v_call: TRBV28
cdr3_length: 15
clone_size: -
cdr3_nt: TGTGCCAGCAGCCCGTTTCGGCGGATTGGCACTGAAGCCTTCTTT
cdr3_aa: CASSPFRRIGTEAFF

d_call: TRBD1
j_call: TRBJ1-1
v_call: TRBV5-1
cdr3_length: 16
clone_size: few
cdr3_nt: TGCGCCAGCAGCCCGGGACAGGGGACCATGAACACTGAAGCTTTCTTT
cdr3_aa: CASSPGQGTMNTEAFF

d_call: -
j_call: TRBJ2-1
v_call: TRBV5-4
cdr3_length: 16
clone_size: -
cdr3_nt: TGTGCCAGCAGGGGCGGCGGGGTTAGCTCCTACAATGAGCAGTTCTTC
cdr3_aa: CASRGGGVSSYNEQFF

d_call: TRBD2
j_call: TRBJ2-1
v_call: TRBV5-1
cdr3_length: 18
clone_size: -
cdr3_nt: TGCGCCAGCAGCTTCCAAACGACTAGCGGGGGGGCCGGCAATGAGCAGTTCTTC
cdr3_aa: CASSFQTTSGGAGNEQFF

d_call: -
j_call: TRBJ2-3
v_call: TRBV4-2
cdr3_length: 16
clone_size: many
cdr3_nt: TGTGCCAGCAGCCAAGGTTCACTCGCAGGAACAGATACGCAGTATTTT
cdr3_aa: CASSQGSLAGTDTQYF

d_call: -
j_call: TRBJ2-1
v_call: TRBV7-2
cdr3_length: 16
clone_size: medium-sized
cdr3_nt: TGTGCCAGCAGCTCCCGGGCCCTGAGGGCCTACAATGAGCAGTTCTTC
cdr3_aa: CASSSRALRAYNEQFF

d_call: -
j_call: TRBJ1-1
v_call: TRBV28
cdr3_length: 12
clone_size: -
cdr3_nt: TGTGCCAGCAGTAGACACAGGTTAGAAGCTTTCTTT
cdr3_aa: CASSRHRLEAFF

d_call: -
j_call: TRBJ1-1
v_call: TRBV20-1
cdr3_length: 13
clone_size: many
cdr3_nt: TGCAGTGCTACGACGGACCCTTACACTGAAGCTTTCTTT
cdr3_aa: CSATTDPYTEAFF

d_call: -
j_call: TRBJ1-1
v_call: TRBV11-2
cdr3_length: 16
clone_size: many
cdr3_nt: TGTGCCAGCAGCCCACCCCCTCAGGGGTTGAACACTGAAGCTTTCTTT
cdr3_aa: CASSPPPQGLNTEAFF

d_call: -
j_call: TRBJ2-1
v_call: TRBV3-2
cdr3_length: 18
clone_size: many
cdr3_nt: TGTGCCAGCAGCCAAAACAGAAACAGGGCACGACTAGCAAGTGAGCAGTTCTTC
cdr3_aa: CASSQNRNRARLASEQFF

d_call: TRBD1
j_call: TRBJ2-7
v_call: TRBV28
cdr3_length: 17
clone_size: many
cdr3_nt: TGTGCCAGCAGTGTCCCCCCGGGACAGGGGGGCTCCTACGAGCAGTACTTC
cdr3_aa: CASSVPPGQGGSYEQYF

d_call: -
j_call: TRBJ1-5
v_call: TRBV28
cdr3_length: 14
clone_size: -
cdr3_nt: TGTGCCAGCAGTGCACACCCCCAGAATCAGCCCCAGCATTTT
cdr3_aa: CASSAHPQNQPQHF

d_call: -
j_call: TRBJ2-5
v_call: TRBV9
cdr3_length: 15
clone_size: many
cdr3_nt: TGTGCCAGCAGCGTATCGGGGTACCCTGGAGAGACCCAGTACTTC
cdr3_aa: CASSVSGYPGETQYF

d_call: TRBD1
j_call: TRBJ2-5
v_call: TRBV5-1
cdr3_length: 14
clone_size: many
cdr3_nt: TGCGCCAGCAGCACTGGACAGGCCCAAGAGACCCAGTACTTC
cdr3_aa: CASSTGQAQETQYF

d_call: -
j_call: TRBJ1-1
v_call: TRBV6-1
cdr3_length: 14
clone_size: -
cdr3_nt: TGTGCCAGCAGTGGGGGACCGGGGGCGACTGAAGCTTTCTTT
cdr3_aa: CASSGGPGATEAFF

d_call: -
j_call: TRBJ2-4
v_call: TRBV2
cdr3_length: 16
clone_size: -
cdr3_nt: TGTGCCAGCCGTCAGCGTTTCCAGGACAGTAAAAACATTCAGTACTTC
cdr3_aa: CASRQRFQDSKNIQYF

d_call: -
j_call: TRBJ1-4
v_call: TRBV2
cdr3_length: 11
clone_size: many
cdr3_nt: TGTGCCAGCAGTATCCATGAAAAACTGTTTTTT
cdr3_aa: CASSIHEKLFF

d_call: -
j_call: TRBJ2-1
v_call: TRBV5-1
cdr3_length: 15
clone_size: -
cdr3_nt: TGCGCCAGCACCCTCACTGGGACTCCTCCCGGAGAGCAGTTCTTC
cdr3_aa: CASTLTGTPPGEQFF

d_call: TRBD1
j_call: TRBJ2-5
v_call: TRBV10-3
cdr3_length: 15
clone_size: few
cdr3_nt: TGTGCCATCAGAGACTCGGGACAGGGATGGGAGACCCAGTACTTC
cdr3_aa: CAIRDSGQGWETQYF

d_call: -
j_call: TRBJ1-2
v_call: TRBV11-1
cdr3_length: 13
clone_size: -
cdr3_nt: TGTGCCAGCAGCTTAGCGGGATCGGAGGGCTACACCTTC
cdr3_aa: CASSLAGSEGYTF

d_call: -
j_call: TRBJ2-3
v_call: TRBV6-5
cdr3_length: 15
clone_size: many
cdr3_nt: TGTGCCAGCAGTTACGGTGGAGCTCGTTCAGATACGCAGTATTTT
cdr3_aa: CASSYGGARSDTQYF

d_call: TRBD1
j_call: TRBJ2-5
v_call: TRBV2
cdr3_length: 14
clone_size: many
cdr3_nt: TGTGCCAGCAGGGACATGACAGGGAAGGAGACCCAGTACTTC
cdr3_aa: CASRDMTGKETQYF

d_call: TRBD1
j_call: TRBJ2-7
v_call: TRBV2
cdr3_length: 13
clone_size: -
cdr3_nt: TGTGCCAGCAATGGACAGGGGGTTGGCGAGCAGTACTTC
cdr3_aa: CASNGQGVGEQYF

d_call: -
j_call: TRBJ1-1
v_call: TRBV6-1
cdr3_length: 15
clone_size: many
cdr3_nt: TGTGCCAGCAGTGAAGCGCACATATCGGCCACTGAAGCTTTCTTT
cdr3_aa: CASSEAHISATEAFF

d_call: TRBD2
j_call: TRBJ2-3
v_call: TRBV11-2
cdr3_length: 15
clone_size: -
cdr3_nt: TGTGCCAGCCGCTTCACGCGGGGGAGCACAGATACGCAGTATTTT
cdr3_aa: CASRFTRGSTDTQYF

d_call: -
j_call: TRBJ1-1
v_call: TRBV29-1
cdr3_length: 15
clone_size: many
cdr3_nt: TGCAGCGTTGAAGGGCCGATGGGGATGAACACTGAAGCTTTCTTT
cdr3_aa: CSVEGPMGMNTEAFF